This T cell receptor (beta chain) is from a study of T cell responses to AZD1222 COVID-19 vaccine. Overall study findings and caveats: CD4 TCRs covered the whole spike, strongest at regions 160-218 and 743-854.

Worth noting for this clone: Its specificity is not known.

CDR1 and CDR2 (germline): SGHNT, YYREEE (reference sequence). With 4 bases clipped from V and 5 bases from J, the junction kept 5 bases outside the gene matches. CDR3 length equals 14 residues. Measured with immunoSEQ multiplex PCR; TCRdb has only the in-frame clones, and not every one. The sample includes 150,000 to 200,000 clones, about 87% of them seen just once. The origin of this receptor is an adult in good health. The sample here was peripheral blood, taken on day 0 of MenACWY control vaccination. The V gene is TRBV5-4, the J gene TRBJ2-7, with 11 bases aligning to TRBD2. The CDR3 bases are TGTGCCAGCAGCCATAGCGGGAGGGCGAACGAGCAGTACTTC. Residues: CASSHSGRANEQYF.